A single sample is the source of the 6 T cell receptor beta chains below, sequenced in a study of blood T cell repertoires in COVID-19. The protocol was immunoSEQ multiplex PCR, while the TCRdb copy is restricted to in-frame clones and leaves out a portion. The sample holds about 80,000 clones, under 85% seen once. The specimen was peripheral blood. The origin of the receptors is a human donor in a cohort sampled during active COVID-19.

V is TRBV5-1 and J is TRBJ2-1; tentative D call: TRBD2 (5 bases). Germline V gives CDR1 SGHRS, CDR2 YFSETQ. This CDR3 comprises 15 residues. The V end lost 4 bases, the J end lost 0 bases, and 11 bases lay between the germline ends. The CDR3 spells CASSRLGSSYNEQFF. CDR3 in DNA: TGCGCCAGCAGCCGCCTAGGGAGCTCCTACAATGAGCAGTTCTTC. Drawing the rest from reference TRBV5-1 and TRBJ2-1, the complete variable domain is KAGVTQTPRYLIKTRGQQVTLSCSPISGHRSVSWYQQTPGQGLQFLFEYFSETQRNKGNFPGRFSGRQFSNSRSEMNVSTLELGDSALYLCASSRLGSSYNEQFFGPGTRLTVL.

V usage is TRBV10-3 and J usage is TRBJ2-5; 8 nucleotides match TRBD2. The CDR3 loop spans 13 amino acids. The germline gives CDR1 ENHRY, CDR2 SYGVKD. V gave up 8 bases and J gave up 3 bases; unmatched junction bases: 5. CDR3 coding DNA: TGTGCCATCGGGAATAGCGGGGAAGAGACCCAGTACTTC. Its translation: CAIGNSGEETQYF.

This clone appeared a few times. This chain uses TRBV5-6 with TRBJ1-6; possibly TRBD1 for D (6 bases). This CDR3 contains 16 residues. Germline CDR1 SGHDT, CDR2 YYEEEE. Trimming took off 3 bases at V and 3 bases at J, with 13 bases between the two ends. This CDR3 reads CASSSSGVGYNSPLHF. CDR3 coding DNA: TGTGCCAGCAGCTCGTCAGGGGTAGGCTATAATTCACCCCTCCACTTT.

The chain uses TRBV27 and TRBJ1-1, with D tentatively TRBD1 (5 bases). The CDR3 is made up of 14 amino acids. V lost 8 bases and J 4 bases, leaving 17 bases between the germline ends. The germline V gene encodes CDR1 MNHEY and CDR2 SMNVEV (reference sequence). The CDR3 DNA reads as TGTGCCAGCCTTCCGTGGGGGGATGTCACTGAAGCTTTCTTT. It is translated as CASLPWGDVTEAFF.

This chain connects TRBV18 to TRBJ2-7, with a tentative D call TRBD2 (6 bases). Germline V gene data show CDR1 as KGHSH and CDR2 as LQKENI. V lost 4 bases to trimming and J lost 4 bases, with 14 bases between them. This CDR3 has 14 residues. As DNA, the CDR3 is TGTGCCAGCTCACAAGTAGCGGAACTTTACGAGCAGTACTTC. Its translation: CASSQVAELYEQYF.

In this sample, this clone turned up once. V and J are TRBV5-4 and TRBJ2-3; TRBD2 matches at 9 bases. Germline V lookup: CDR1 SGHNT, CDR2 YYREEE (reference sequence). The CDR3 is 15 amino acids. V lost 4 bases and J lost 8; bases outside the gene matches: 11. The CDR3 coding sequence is TGTGCCAGCAGCCCCTCGGCTAGCGGGGTGGTTACGCAGTATTTT. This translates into CASSPSASGVVTQYF.